Here is one T cell receptor beta chain with its context. This entry is derived from a study of blood T cell repertoires in COVID-19. Study details: PBMCs, B-cell-depleted T cells, or T cells were the source of the cDNA or gDNA that made up the material.

Authors' methods: The authors estimated nucleated cell counts from reference gene primer amplification. Assay used: immunoSEQ multiplex PCR; TCRdb lists only in-frame clones, some missing. The D gene and trimming were derived from the DNA, and the V and J assignments and clone size from that table. The sample comprises about 480,000 clones, approximately 89% of which are singletons, and 0.75% to 0.9% rests with the top ten. Germline CDR1 reads LNHDA; CDR2 reads SQIVND (reference sequence). Trimming took 6 bases from V and 4 from J; bases not matched to a gene: 8. This CDR3 has 14 residues. Sequenced input: peripheral blood. The sequence derives from a man between 18 and 35 years old with COVID-19, enrolled during active disease. The chain has TRBV19 and TRBJ2-5; 7 positions agree with TRBD1. The CDR3 reads CASRDRTTGETQYF. For the CDR3, the DNA is TGTGCCAGTAGGGACAGGACCACCGGAGAGACCCAGTACTTC.